A selection of T cell receptor beta chains follows, all from one sample in a study of PD-L1 blockade in urothelial cancer. Only in-frame clones appear in the TCRdb table, and some are missing; sequencing was by immunoSEQ multiplex PCR. The table records around 26,000 clones, 70% to 90% of them present only once. Specimen: PBMCs, collected around atezolizumab (anti-PD-L1) treatment. The receptors originated from a man aged 60-69 years with urothelial cancer. CDR3s include the opening cysteine and the closing phenylalanine or tryptophan. D genes are given only for firm matches. Expanded clones get a size class; other rows say once, few or many, or leave the size out.

v_call: TRBV5-8
clone_size: -
j_call: TRBJ1-5
d_call: -
cdr3_aa: CASSPPGPWEPQHF
cdr3_nt: TGTGCCAGCAGCCCGCCAGGCCCCTGGGAGCCCCAGCATTTT

v_call: TRBV28
clone_size: -
j_call: TRBJ2-7
d_call: TRBD1
cdr3_aa: CASSDRVYEQYF
cdr3_nt: TGTGCCAGCAGTGACAGGGTCTACGAGCAGTACTTC

v_call: TRBV4-2
clone_size: once
j_call: TRBJ2-3
d_call: TRBD2
cdr3_aa: CASSQAWGGGRTDTQYF
cdr3_nt: TGTGCCAGCAGCCAAGCGTGGGGCGGGGGGCGCACAGATACGCAGTATTTT

v_call: TRBV11-2
clone_size: once
j_call: TRBJ1-1
d_call: -
cdr3_aa: CASSHTTGNTEAFF
cdr3_nt: TGTGCCAGCAGCCACACAACAGGGAACACTGAAGCTTTCTTT

v_call: TRBV27
clone_size: once
j_call: TRBJ2-2
d_call: TRBD2
cdr3_aa: CASSLLAGGSNGELFF
cdr3_nt: TGTGCCAGCAGTTTACTAGCGGGAGGGAGTAACGGGGAGCTGTTTTTT

v_call: TRBV5-6
clone_size: -
j_call: TRBJ1-6
d_call: -
cdr3_aa: CASSSAGGSPLHF
cdr3_nt: TGTGCCAGCAGCTCGGCGGGTGGTTCACCCCTCCACTTT

v_call: TRBV19
clone_size: once
j_call: TRBJ1-5
d_call: -
cdr3_aa: CASSKGKYSNQPQHF
cdr3_nt: TGTGCCAGTAGTAAGGGGAAATATAGCAATCAGCCCCAGCATTTT

v_call: TRBV5-6
clone_size: -
j_call: TRBJ1-5
d_call: -
cdr3_aa: CASSLGQGTQPQHF
cdr3_nt: TGTGCCAGCAGCTTGGGGCAGGGGACCCAGCCCCAGCATTTT

v_call: TRBV7-9
clone_size: -
j_call: TRBJ2-7
d_call: TRBD2
cdr3_aa: CASSSSGVSYEQYF
cdr3_nt: TGTGCCAGCAGCTCCAGCGGGGTCTCCTACGAGCAGTACTTC

v_call: TRBV5-1
clone_size: once
j_call: TRBJ1-2
d_call: TRBD1
cdr3_aa: CASSVSQGALRYTF
cdr3_nt: TGCGCCAGCAGCGTCTCCCAGGGGGCCCTACGCTACACCTTC

v_call: TRBV19
clone_size: -
j_call: TRBJ2-7
d_call: -
cdr3_aa: CASSARGREQYF
cdr3_nt: TGTGCCAGTAGTGCTCGGGGGAGGGAGCAGTACTTC

v_call: TRBV30
clone_size: -
j_call: TRBJ2-3
d_call: TRBD1
cdr3_aa: CAWGGQTMGASSTDTQYF
cdr3_nt: TGTGCCTGGGGGGGACAGACCATGGGGGCCTCTAGCACAGATACGCAGTATTTT

v_call: TRBV5-4
clone_size: -
j_call: TRBJ1-2
d_call: -
cdr3_aa: CASRESIQGNYGYTF
cdr3_nt: TGTGCCAGCAGGGAGAGTATACAGGGTAACTATGGCTACACCTTC

v_call: TRBV28
clone_size: -
j_call: TRBJ2-1
d_call: TRBD2
cdr3_aa: CASSSPPGAGEDEQFF
cdr3_nt: TGTGCCAGCAGTTCACCGCCCGGGGCGGGGGAGGATGAGCAGTTCTTC

v_call: TRBV6-1
clone_size: -
j_call: TRBJ1-5
d_call: TRBD1
cdr3_aa: CASSETGANQPQHF
cdr3_nt: TGTGCCAGCAGTGAGACAGGGGCAAATCAGCCCCAGCATTTT

v_call: TRBV5-1
clone_size: -
j_call: TRBJ2-2
d_call: -
cdr3_aa: CASSTQGTGELFF
cdr3_nt: TGCGCCAGCAGCACCCAGGGAACCGGGGAGCTGTTTTTT

v_call: TRBV10-1
clone_size: -
j_call: TRBJ2-2
d_call: -
cdr3_aa: CASSEFVLGTGELFF
cdr3_nt: TGCGCCAGCAGTGAGTTTGTGCTAGGTACCGGGGAGCTGTTTTTT

v_call: TRBV23-1
clone_size: -
j_call: TRBJ2-7
d_call: -
cdr3_aa: CASSRIAGISYEQYF
cdr3_nt: TGCGCCAGCAGTCGCATAGCAGGGATCTCCTACGAGCAGTACTTC

v_call: TRBV5-6
clone_size: -
j_call: TRBJ1-1
d_call: TRBD1
cdr3_aa: CASSSYTDRGLMNTEAFF
cdr3_nt: TGTGCCAGCAGCTCCTACACAGACAGGGGGCTTATGAACACTGAAGCTTTCTTT

v_call: TRBV30
clone_size: -
j_call: TRBJ1-2
d_call: TRBD1
cdr3_aa: CAWSPTDRDYGYTF
cdr3_nt: TGTGCCTGGAGTCCCACGGACAGGGACTATGGCTACACCTTC

v_call: TRBV18
clone_size: -
j_call: TRBJ2-7
d_call: -
cdr3_aa: CASSLANSYEQYF
cdr3_nt: TGTGCCAGCTCACTGGCCAACTCCTACGAGCAGTACTTC

v_call: TRBV7-2
clone_size: -
j_call: TRBJ2-7
d_call: TRBD1
cdr3_aa: CASSSDRESSLEQYF
cdr3_nt: TGTGCCAGCAGCTCCGACAGGGAATCTTCCCTCGAGCAGTACTTC

v_call: TRBV7-9
clone_size: -
j_call: TRBJ2-7
d_call: TRBD2
cdr3_aa: CASSPLAGTTYEQYF
cdr3_nt: TGTGCCAGCAGTCCACTAGCGGGAACTACCTACGAGCAGTACTTC

v_call: TRBV4-1
clone_size: -
j_call: TRBJ2-3
d_call: -
cdr3_aa: CASSQDPGVQDTQYF
cdr3_nt: TGCGCCAGCAGCCAAGATCCCGGGGTGCAAGATACGCAGTATTTT

v_call: TRBV2
clone_size: once
j_call: TRBJ1-2
d_call: -
cdr3_aa: CASTHRVYGYTF
cdr3_nt: TGTGCCAGCACTCACAGGGTCTATGGCTACACCTTC

v_call: TRBV5-4
clone_size: -
j_call: TRBJ2-1
d_call: TRBD2
cdr3_aa: CASTTSSGRAGNEQFF
cdr3_nt: TGTGCCAGCACCACATCTAGCGGGAGGGCGGGGAATGAGCAGTTCTTC

v_call: TRBV30
clone_size: -
j_call: TRBJ1-3
d_call: -
cdr3_aa: CAWSVRRAGFRGNTIYF
cdr3_nt: TGTGCCTGGAGTGTACGCAGGGCAGGATTTCGTGGAAACACCATATATTTT

v_call: TRBV5-1
clone_size: -
j_call: TRBJ2-2
d_call: -
cdr3_aa: CASSLVGGELFF
cdr3_nt: TGCGCCAGCAGCTTGGTCGGCGGGGAGCTGTTTTTT

v_call: TRBV5-1
clone_size: -
j_call: TRBJ1-6
d_call: TRBD1
cdr3_aa: CASSLETGNGALHF
cdr3_nt: TGCGCCAGCAGCTTGGAGACAGGGAATGGGGCCCTCCACTTT

v_call: TRBV5-3
clone_size: -
j_call: TRBJ1-2
d_call: -
cdr3_aa: CARSPRPGYGYTF
cdr3_nt: TGTGCCAGAAGCCCGAGGCCAGGGTATGGCTACACCTTC

v_call: TRBV30
clone_size: -
j_call: TRBJ1-2
d_call: -
cdr3_aa: CAWSEHPNYGYTF
cdr3_nt: TGTGCCTGGAGTGAACACCCTAACTATGGCTACACCTTC

v_call: TRBV7-3
clone_size: -
j_call: TRBJ2-5
d_call: TRBD2
cdr3_aa: CASSLVVAGGEETQYF
cdr3_nt: TGTGCCAGCAGCTTAGTTGTGGCGGGGGGCGAAGAGACCCAGTACTTC

v_call: TRBV6-6
clone_size: -
j_call: TRBJ2-7
d_call: -
cdr3_aa: CASSHSYGGEQYF
cdr3_nt: TGTGCCAGCAGTCATAGTTATGGTGGCGAGCAGTACTTC

v_call: TRBV5-1
clone_size: -
j_call: TRBJ2-1
d_call: TRBD2
cdr3_aa: CASSAGTSGSNEQFF
cdr3_nt: TGCGCCAGCAGCGCCGGGACTAGCGGGAGCAATGAGCAGTTCTTC

v_call: TRBV30
clone_size: once
j_call: TRBJ2-7
d_call: -
cdr3_aa: CAWSARDFSYEQYF
cdr3_nt: TGTGCCTGGAGTGCACGGGACTTCTCGTACGAGCAGTACTTC

v_call: TRBV6-5
clone_size: -
j_call: TRBJ1-2
d_call: -
cdr3_aa: CASSFAGQLENGYTF
cdr3_nt: TGTGCCAGCAGTTTTGCCGGACAGCTGGAGAATGGCTACACCTTC

v_call: TRBV27
clone_size: -
j_call: TRBJ1-1
d_call: TRBD1
cdr3_aa: CASRKTGASEAFF
cdr3_nt: TGTGCCAGCAGGAAGACAGGGGCTTCCGAAGCTTTCTTT

v_call: TRBV6-5
clone_size: -
j_call: TRBJ2-7
d_call: -
cdr3_aa: CASSVGGYEQYF
cdr3_nt: TGTGCCAGCAGTGTCGGGGGCTACGAGCAGTACTTC

v_call: TRBV5-1
clone_size: -
j_call: TRBJ2-5
d_call: TRBD2
cdr3_aa: CATSPGVAGHQETQYF
cdr3_nt: TGCGCCACCTCCCCGGGGGTAGCGGGGCACCAAGAGACCCAGTACTTC

v_call: TRBV18
clone_size: -
j_call: TRBJ2-4
d_call: -
cdr3_aa: CASSPAGAKNIQYF
cdr3_nt: TGTGCCAGCTCACCGGCGGGAGCCAAAAACATTCAGTACTTC

v_call: TRBV4-3
clone_size: -
j_call: TRBJ2-2
d_call: TRBD1
cdr3_aa: CASSQETGSNTGELFF
cdr3_nt: TGCGCCAGCAGCCAAGAGACAGGGTCGAACACCGGGGAGCTGTTTTTT

v_call: TRBV5-1
clone_size: -
j_call: TRBJ2-7
d_call: TRBD2
cdr3_aa: CASSPTSGGIEQYF
cdr3_nt: TGCGCCAGCAGCCCTACTAGCGGGGGCATCGAGCAGTACTTC

v_call: TRBV7-9
clone_size: -
j_call: TRBJ2-7
d_call: TRBD2
cdr3_aa: CASSFLAGGYEQYF
cdr3_nt: TGTGCCAGCAGCTTTCTAGCGGGGGGCTACGAGCAGTACTTC

v_call: TRBV29-1
clone_size: -
j_call: TRBJ1-1
d_call: TRBD1
cdr3_aa: CSVVGQGISEAFF
cdr3_nt: TGCAGCGTTGTGGGACAGGGTATATCTGAAGCTTTCTTT

v_call: TRBV6-5
clone_size: -
j_call: TRBJ2-3
d_call: TRBD2
cdr3_aa: CASHREVTDTQYF
cdr3_nt: TGTGCCAGCCACCGGGAGGTCACAGATACGCAGTATTTT

v_call: TRBV7-9
clone_size: few
j_call: TRBJ2-7
d_call: -
cdr3_aa: CASRGGSTYEQYF
cdr3_nt: TGTGCCAGCAGGGGAGGATCAACCTACGAGCAGTACTTC

v_call: TRBV15
clone_size: once
j_call: TRBJ2-2
d_call: -
cdr3_aa: CATSRDKNTGELFF
cdr3_nt: TGTGCCACCAGCAGGGACAAGAACACCGGGGAGCTGTTTTTT

v_call: TRBV4-1
clone_size: once
j_call: TRBJ1-5
d_call: -
cdr3_aa: CASSASTGHSNQPQHF
cdr3_nt: TGCGCCAGCAGCGCTTCGACGGGACATTCCAATCAGCCCCAGCATTTT

v_call: TRBV19
clone_size: -
j_call: TRBJ2-1
d_call: -
cdr3_aa: CASSMFVGSRVSEQFF
cdr3_nt: TGTGCCAGTAGTATGTTTGTGGGGAGTAGGGTAAGCGAGCAGTTCTTC

v_call: TRBV10-3
clone_size: -
j_call: TRBJ1-2
d_call: TRBD1
cdr3_aa: CAISEPYGTADGYTF
cdr3_nt: TGTGCCATCAGTGAGCCATACGGGACAGCGGATGGCTACACCTTC

v_call: TRBV11-2
clone_size: -
j_call: TRBJ1-1
d_call: -
cdr3_aa: CASSLGPGLNTEAFF
cdr3_nt: TGTGCCAGCAGCTTAGGCCCAGGGTTAAACACTGAAGCTTTCTTT

v_call: TRBV5-1
clone_size: -
j_call: TRBJ2-7
d_call: TRBD1
cdr3_aa: CASSTSGTGGSEQYF
cdr3_nt: TGCGCCAGCAGCACATCGGGGACAGGGGGGAGCGAGCAGTACTTC

v_call: TRBV9
clone_size: -
j_call: TRBJ2-6
d_call: -
cdr3_aa: CASSPMVRGSGANVLTF
cdr3_nt: TGTGCCAGCAGCCCCATGGTCAGGGGCTCTGGGGCCAACGTCCTGACTTTC

v_call: TRBV7-9
clone_size: -
j_call: TRBJ2-1
d_call: TRBD2
cdr3_aa: CASSLVPSGGQSYNEQFF
cdr3_nt: TGTGCCAGCAGCTTAGTTCCTAGCGGGGGGCAGTCCTACAATGAGCAGTTCTTC